The T cell receptor (beta chain) described here comes from a study of T cells in Graves' hyperthyroidism and ophthalmopathy. Study-level background: Peripheral blood was taken when the disease was first diagnosed, before any treatment began.

PBMCs were obtained from approximately 10 ml fresh peripheral blood. Study-level findings and limits: Most thyroid clonotypes expanded above 0.001 were also detected in blood.

The source material, RNA transcripts, was used to amplify TCR beta CDR3 regions. First-round RT-PCR of the TCR CDR3 relied on the HTBI primer set. MiXCR, applied by TCRdb to the multiplex PCR reads, yields one record per CDR3 protein. Here the sample spans 530,000 or so distinct CDR3 sequences, 15% to 20% being singletons. This CDR3 contains 16 residues. Germline values: CDR1 SGHVS, CDR2 FNYEAQ. V dropped 5 bases and J dropped 0 bases, with 16 bases sitting between them. Remarks on this clonotype: The antigen remains undetermined.

The source is a woman younger than 35 with Graves' ophthalmopathy. Sequences were obtained from blood. The chain carries TRBV7-6 and TRBJ1-1; no firm D call. The CDR3 spells CASSPRESLLNTEAFF. The CDR3 DNA follows: TGTGCCAGCAGCCCGAGGGAATCGTTATTGAACACTGAAGCTTTCTTT.